The 25 T cell receptor beta chains below all came from one sample that was sequenced in a study of beta chain features in type 1 diabetes. The study reverse transcribed the entire isolated RNA, so it sequenced expressed TCRB transcripts. Libraries were prepared by immunoSEQ multiplex PCR; TCRdb keeps only in-frame clonotypes and omits some of them. This sample has roughly 240,000 clones; roughly an eighth occur once, and the top ten carry about 0.024%. The sample was naive CD4+ T cells from blood. The receptors shown here come from a woman in her 40s in good health.

This clone turned up a few times. The gene calls are TRBV7-9 and TRBJ1-5; TRBD1 is a possible D gene (6 bases). Germline V gene lookup returns CDR1 SEHNR and CDR2 FQNEAQ (reference sequence). Trimming pared 4 bases from V and 5 bases from J, leaving 12 bases between. The CDR3 is made up of 14 amino acids. The CDR3 loop is CASSSQGRDQPQHF. CDR3 coding DNA: TGTGCCAGCAGCTCACAGGGAAGGGATCAGCCCCAGCATTTT. The full variable domain, in which reference TRBV7-9 and TRBJ1-5 provide the parts outside the CDR3, is DTGVSQNPRHKITKRGQNVTFRCDPISEHNRLYWYRQTLGQGPEFLTYFQNEAQLEKSRLLSDRFSAERPKGSFSTLEIQRTEQGDSAMYLCASSSQGRDQPQHFGDGTRLSIL.

Comment on this clone: Additional DNA sequences in this sample encode the identical CDR3. In DNA form, the CDR3 reads TGTGCCAGCAGCCCCCGGACAGGGACAGATACGCAGTATTTT. It yields the protein CASSPRTGTDTQYF. The chain uses TRBV9 and TRBJ2-3; TRBD1 agrees at 8 bases. Germline V gives CDR1 SGDLS, CDR2 YYNGEE. Losses at the gene ends were 4 bases for V and 3 bases for J; bases not matched to a gene: 4. CDR3 length equals 14 residues.

The sample holds a few counts of this clone. The chain links TRBV18 to TRBJ1-4; D is unresolved. The V gene lost 6 bases and the J gene lost 7 bases, with 21 bases spanning the gap. The CDR3 contains 16 residues. Germline CDR1 is KGHSH and CDR2 is LQKENI. CDR3: CASSIRGGKYGEKLFF. CDR3 bases: TGTGCCAGCTCCATCCGCGGAGGGAAGTATGGTGAAAAACTGTTTTTT.

This clone was observed a handful of times. The chain couples TRBV5-1 to TRBJ1-1; weak D call: TRBD1 (6 bases). Per germline, CDR1 SGHRS and CDR2 YFSETQ. This CDR3 spans 14 amino acids. Trimming left V 2 bases short and J 4 bases short, with 12 bases between. This CDR3 reads CASSLEGGSTEAFF. As DNA, the CDR3 is TGCGCCAGCAGCTTAGAGGGGGGGAGCACTGAAGCTTTCTTT.

This clone was observed a handful of times. V is TRBV27 and J is TRBJ1-1; 7 nucleotides align to TRBD1. Germline CDR1 reads MNHEY; CDR2 reads SMNVEV (reference sequence). Losses at the gene ends were 7 bases for V and 1 base for J; bases not matched to a gene: 6. The CDR3 is 14 residues long. This CDR3 is CASTADRWNTEAFF. In DNA, the CDR3 is TGTGCCAGCACCGCGGACAGGTGGAACACTGAAGCTTTCTTT.

The chain is built from TRBV7-9 and TRBJ1-1; the match to TRBD1 covers 11 bases. The germline gives CDR1 SEHNR, CDR2 FQNEAQ (reference sequence). J lost 3 bases, V lost 5 bases, and 11 bases had no gene match. This CDR3 is built from 17 residues. The CDR3 DNA reads as TGTGCCAGCAGCCCGCTGGGGACAGGGGGAGTTGACACTGAAGCTTTCTTT. The encoded protein is CASSPLGTGGVDTEAFF.

The chain links TRBV10-2 to TRBJ2-7, with 8 bases that match TRBD1. CDR1 and CDR2 (germline): WSHSY, SAAADI. After removal of 6 bases from V and 2 bases from J, the junction contained 9 bases not matched to a gene. CDR3 length equals 15 residues. CDR3 region: CASSEGQGITYEQYF. The CDR3 DNA is TGCGCCAGCAGCGAAGGACAGGGAATAACCTACGAGCAGTACTTC.

This clone was seen more than once but under ten times. This rearrangement joins TRBV19 to TRBJ2-1; tentative D call: TRBD1 (6 bases). The CDR3 extends over 15 amino acids. Trimming left V 5 bases short and J 0 bases short, with 11 bases between. Germline V CDR1 and CDR2: LNHDA, SQIVND (reference sequence). The CDR3 DNA follows: TGTGCCAGTAGTGAGGGGGACGCCTCCTACAATGAGCAGTTCTTC. Its protein is CASSEGDASYNEQFF. Together with reference TRBV19 and TRBJ2-1, the CDR3 gives the full variable domain: DGGITQSPKYLFRKEGQNVTLSCEQNLNHDAMYWYRQDPGQGLRLIYYSQIVNDFQKGDIAEGYSVSREKKESFPLTVTSAQKNPTAFYLCASSEGDASYNEQFFGPGTRLTVL.

This clone has just a few counts. The chain employs TRBV7-2 and TRBJ1-5; possibly TRBD1 for D (6 bases). The CDR3 length is 16 residues. Germline assignment: CDR1 SGHTA and CDR2 FQGNSA. The V end lost 0 bases, the J end lost 6 bases, and 15 bases lay between the germline ends. As DNA, the CDR3 is TGTGCCAGCAGCTTAGCGGGAGGGGGGGCTCGTCAGCCCCAGCATTTT. This sequence encodes CASSLAGGGARQPQHF.

This clone appeared many times. The chain has TRBV29-1 and TRBJ2-3; 11 bases map to TRBD1. The CDR3 covers 15 residues. The V and J ends lost 6 bases and 5 bases, in that order; junction bases with no gene match: 10. The germline CDR1 and CDR2 sequences are SQVTM and ANQGSEA. The CDR3 is CSVIRPGQGGDTQYF. The CDR3 DNA reads TGCAGCGTGATACGCCCGGGACAGGGGGGAGATACGCAGTATTTT.

This sequence joins TRBV9 and TRBJ2-1; no clear D gene. This CDR3 spans 15 amino acids. Between the trimmed V and J ends, which lost 1 base and 8 bases, there was a span of 16 bases. CDR1 and CDR2 (germline): SGDLS, YYNGEE. CDR3 coding DNA: TGTGCCAGCAGCGTAACTCCCCGTAATCTTGATGAGCAGTTCTTC. As protein: CASSVTPRNLDEQFF.

This CDR3 reads CASSDVLAGVEQFF. CDR3 nucleotides: TGTGCCAGCAGTGATGTGCTAGCGGGGGTCGAGCAGTTCTTC. The rearrangement joins TRBV6-1 to TRBJ2-1; 10 bases fit TRBD2. Germline V gene lookup returns CDR1 MNHNS and CDR2 SASEGT. CDR3 length equals 14 residues. With 3 bases clipped from V and 10 bases from J, the junction kept 6 bases outside the gene matches.

This clone was counted between two and nine times. This chain connects TRBV7-2 to TRBJ2-7, with 11 nucleotides matching TRBD2. Looked up from germline, CDR1 is SGHTA and CDR2 is FQGNSA. V was pared by 3 bases and J by 1 base, with 8 bases of the junction left unmatched. The CDR3 sequence is 17 residues long. The CDR3 spells CASSFSGGAAYSYEQYF. The CDR3 DNA follows: TGTGCCAGCAGCTTTAGCGGGGGGGCCGCATATTCCTACGAGCAGTACTTC.

This clone was seen a handful of times. The DNA for the CDR3 is TGTGCCAGTAGTCCTCTAGCACGTGAGCAGTTCTTC. Protein product: CASSPLAREQFF. The gene calls are TRBV19 and TRBJ2-1; weak D call: TRBD2 (5 bases). V lost 5 bases and J lost 9, with 11 bases in between. The CDR3 is 12 residues long. Germline CDR1 reads LNHDA; CDR2 reads SQIVND (reference sequence).

In this sample, this clone turned up a few times. J is TRBJ1-4 and V is TRBV7-2; D not certain. Germline V gene data show CDR1 as SGHTA and CDR2 as FQGNSA. This CDR3 is built from 16 residues. Deletions cut 1 base from V and 6 bases from J, with 15 bases between. DNA for the CDR3: TGTGCCAGCAGCTTAGTGGGCAGGATACTTGATGAAAAACTGTTTTTT. Translating it yields CASSLVGRILDEKLFF.

This chain uses TRBV6-4 with TRBJ1-2; D possibly corresponds to TRBD1 (6 bases). The CDR3 consists of 14 residues. V lost 4 bases and J 2 bases, leaving 11 bases between the germline ends. Per germline, CDR1 MRHNA and CDR2 SNTAGT. In DNA form, the CDR3 reads TGTGCCAGCAGTGTGGGAAGGGGGAACTATGGCTACACCTTC. As protein: CASSVGRGNYGYTF.

This clone came up many times. This chain connects TRBV5-1 to TRBJ2-3, with no clear D. This CDR3 has 12 amino acids. In germline, CDR1 is SGHRS, CDR2 YFSETQ. V shed 3 bases and J shed 4 bases, with 6 bases lying between them. DNA of the CDR3: TGCGCCAGCAGCTCCAGGTCAGATACGCAGTATTTT. Encoded protein: CASSSRSDTQYF. Full variable domain (rest looked up from reference TRBV5-1 and TRBJ2-3): KAGVTQTPRYLIKTRGQQVTLSCSPISGHRSVSWYQQTPGQGLQFLFEYFSETQRNKGNFPGRFSGRQFSNSRSEMNVSTLELGDSALYLCASSSRSDTQYFGPGTRLTVL.

The rearrangement joins TRBV9 to TRBJ2-1, with D possibly TRBD2 on 5 matching bases. The V gene lost 10 bases and the J gene lost 0 bases, with 17 bases spanning the gap. In germline, CDR1 is SGDLS, CDR2 YYNGEE. The length of the CDR3 is 15 residues. In DNA form, the CDR3 reads TGTGCCGCAGCCCCCACAGCGGACTCCTACAATGAGCAGTTCTTC. This sequence encodes CAAAPTADSYNEQFF. The full variable domain, with the rest looked up from reference TRBV9 and TRBJ2-1, is DSGVTQTPKHLITATGQRVTLRCSPRSGDLSVYWYQQSLDQGLQFLIQYYNGEERAKGNILERFSAQQFPDLHSELNLSSLELGDSALYFCAAAPTADSYNEQFFGPGTRLTVL.

This clone was observed a handful of times. J is TRBJ2-7 and V is TRBV19; TRBD1 matches 9 bases. The CDR3 extends over 15 amino acids. CDR1 is LNHDA, CDR2 SQIVND, per germline (reference sequence). The V and J ends lost 6 bases and 2 bases, in that order; junction bases with no gene match: 8. CDR3: CASRSSGTGPYEQYF. CDR3 nucleotide sequence: TGTGCCAGTAGATCGTCCGGGACAGGGCCCTACGAGCAGTACTTC.

The chain has TRBV7-9 and TRBJ2-7, with TRBD1 matching over 9 bases. Germline loops: CDR1 SEHNR, CDR2 FQNEAQ (reference sequence). This CDR3 is 17 amino acids long. Trimming cost V 5 bases and J 3 bases; bases outside gene matches: 14. The CDR3 loop reads CASSRASRQGEFYEQYF. CDR3 sequence (DNA): TGTGCCAGCAGCCGAGCGTCCAGACAGGGGGAATTCTACGAGCAGTACTTC.

This clone was found a few times. The CDR3 nucleotides are TGTGCCAGCAGCCGGACAGGGTTTATCGATACGCAGTATTTT. Translating it yields CASSRTGFIDTQYF. This chain joins TRBV6-1 and TRBJ2-3; the match to TRBD1 covers 8 bases. CDR1 is MNHNS and CDR2 is SASEGT in the germline V gene. The V gene end was trimmed by 6 bases and the J gene end by 6 bases; junction bases not matched to a gene: 8. The CDR3 is 14 residues long.

The genes are TRBV11-3 and TRBJ2-5; D gene uncertain. V lost 1 base, J lost 4 bases, and 16 bases lay in between. The CDR3 spans 16 residues. Germline CDR1 SGHNT, CDR2 YENEEA. Written as DNA, the CDR3 is TGTGCCAGCAGCTTAGCAAGCACACCGAGGTCAGAGACCCAGTACTTC. It codes for CASSLASTPRSETQYF. The entire variable domain, with the rest obtained from reference TRBV11-3 and TRBJ2-5, is as follows: EAGVVQSPRYKIIEKKQPVAFWCNPISGHNTLYWYLQNLGQGPELLIRYENEEAVDDSQLPKDRFSAERLKGVDSTLKIQPAELGDSAVYLCASSLASTPRSETQYFGPGTRLLVL.

The chain uses TRBV29-1 and TRBJ1-2, with TRBD1 as a possible D gene (5 bases). Trimming removed 7 bases at V and 4 bases at J, with 10 bases between. CDR3 length equals 11 residues. The germline V gene has CDR1 SQVTM and CDR2 ANQGSEA. CDR3 amino acids: CSDGGVYGYTF. Written as DNA, the CDR3 is TGCAGCGATGGAGGGGTCTATGGCTACACCTTC.

The CDR3 region has the DNA TGTGCCAGCAGCGCGAGACAGGGGGGCAATGAGCAGTTCTTC. As protein: CASSARQGGNEQFF. This chain joins TRBV9 and TRBJ2-1; TRBD1 agrees at 9 bases. The germline V gene encodes CDR1 SGDLS and CDR2 YYNGEE. The CDR3 consists of 14 residues. Trimming cost V 3 bases and J 6 bases; bases outside gene matches: 4.

The gene calls are TRBV6-1 and TRBJ1-5; 8 nucleotides agree with TRBD1. The CDR3 contains 13 residues. CDR1 and CDR2 (germline): MNHNS, SASEGT. V dropped 10 bases and J dropped 2; count of bases not matched to a gene: 4. The CDR3 DNA is TGTGCCATTACGGACAGGGGCAATCAGCCCCAGCATTTT. Its protein is CAITDRGNQPQHF.